The sequence of this T cell receptor (beta chain) was determined in a study of cytomegalovirus exposure and HLA in healthy donors. Germline values: CDR1 MNHEY, CDR2 SMNVEV (reference sequence). V was pared by 6 bases and J by 0 bases, with 12 bases between. The CDR3 is made up of 14 amino acids. The repertoire was sequenced with immunoSEQ multiplex PCR; TCRdb's copy has only in-frame clones and lacks some. The sample lists about 200,000 clones; around 87% were seen once. In the case of this clone: The same CDR3 is also encoded by other DNA sequences in this sample.

This sequence originates from a woman aged 18-29 years in good health and CMV-seropositive. Specimen: PBMCs. This chain joins TRBV27 and TRBJ2-7; tentative D call: TRBD2 (6 bases). The DNA of the CDR3 is TGTGCCAGCAGCCCGGGACTGTACTCCTACGAGCAGTACTTC. It translates to CASSPGLYSYEQYF.